A selection of T cell receptor beta chains follows, all from one sample in a study of T cells in Graves' hyperthyroidism and ophthalmopathy. A single record per CDR3 protein comes from TCRdb applying MiXCR to the multiplex PCR reads. The table shows about 350,000 distinct CDR3 sequences, with roughly 18% occurring only once. Material: blood. These receptors originate from a woman aged 40 to 49 with Graves' ophthalmopathy. CDR3s include the opening cysteine and the closing phenylalanine or tryptophan. Fields, in order: J gene, D gene, V gene, clone size, CDR3 DNA, CDR3 protein. D genes are given only for firm matches. For some rows the clone size is stated as once, few or many, or as a class when expanded; others skip it.

>TRBJ2-7|.|TRBV28|many
TGTGCCAGCAGTCCAGCCTTACTAAGATACGAGCAGTACTTC
CASSPALLRYEQYF
>TRBJ2-7|.|TRBV27|many
TGTGCCAGCAGGAGACAGGGCGGGGGCTACGAGCAGTACTTC
CASRRQGGGYEQYF
>TRBJ2-7|.|TRBV27|many
TGTGCCAGCAGTTTCCGGTGGGAGATGGAGCAGTACTTC
CASSFRWEMEQYF
>TRBJ2-5|.|TRBV3-2|many
.
CASSRDFGQGNLETQYF
>TRBJ1-1|.|TRBV5-1|many
TGCGCCAGCAGCTTCAACGGGGACGCTGAAGCTTTCTTT
CASSFNGDAEAFF
>TRBJ2-3|TRBD2|TRBV6-5|many
TGTGCCAGCAGCGCGGGACTAGCACCCACAGATACGCAGTATTTT
CASSAGLAPTDTQYF
>TRBJ2-7|.|TRBV27|many
TGTGCCAGCAGTCGACTACCAGGGGTTGAGCAGTACTTC
CASSRLPGVEQYF
>TRBJ1-5|.|TRBV6-1|many
TGTGCCAGCAGTGAAGCGGGAAAACAGCCCCAGCATTTT
CASSEAGKQPQHF
>TRBJ1-1|.|TRBV18|many
TGTGCCAGCTCTCGCCGAACAGGGACCAACACTGAAGCTTTCTTT
CASSRRTGTNTEAFF
>TRBJ2-7|.|TRBV10-3|many
TGTGCCATCAGTGAGAGAACCTACGAGCAGTACTTC
CAISERTYEQYF
>TRBJ1-2|TRBD1|TRBV28|many
TGTGCCAGCAGCTCCGTGGACAGGGAATTCGATGGCTACACCTTC
CASSSVDREFDGYTF
>TRBJ1-1|.|TRBV12-3/TRBV12-4|.
TGTGCCAGCAGTTCCTGGGGAACTGAAGCTTTCTTT
CASSSWGTEAFF
>TRBJ1-2|.|TRBV20-1|many
TGCAGTGCTAGCGGGCTTGTCTATGGCTACACCTTC
CSASGLVYGYTF
>TRBJ1-1|.|TRBV20-1|many
TGCAGTGCTAGGCGGTGGGGGCGGGGAGGCACTGAAGCTTTCTTT
CSARRWGRGGTEAFF
>TRBJ2-5|.|TRBV20-1|many
TGCAGCGCTGCGGGCTTCCAAGAGACCCAGTACTTC
CSAAGFQETQYF
>TRBJ1-2|.|TRBV11-1|.
TGTGCCAGCAGCTTAGCGCGTTCAGGGCGGGGAATCGATGGCTACACCTTC
CASSLARSGRGIDGYTF
>TRBJ1-2|.|TRBV28|.
TGTGCCAGCGATAGCGGGGGACTCACTAACTATGGCTACACCTTC
CASDSGGLTNYGYTF
>TRBJ2-5|.|TRBV7-2|.
TGTGCCAGCAGCTCCTCGAGGGAGACCCAGTACTTC
CASSSSRETQYF
>TRBJ1-3|.|TRBV20-1|many
TGCAGTGCTTCTTCCGGGACAAGGACTGGAAACACCATATATTTT
CSASSGTRTGNTIYF
>TRBJ2-2|.|TRBV6-1|.
TGTGCCAGCAGTGACAGACCGACGAACACCGGGGAGCTGTTTTTT
CASSDRPTNTGELFF
>TRBJ2-3|.|TRBV6-1|many
TGTGCCAGCAGCCCCCGCGCGGGAAAAGATACGCAGTATTTT
CASSPRAGKDTQYF
>TRBJ1-1|TRBD1|TRBV3-1|many
TGTGCCAGCAGCCTAATGGGACAGGCGAACACTGAAGCTTTCTTT
CASSLMGQANTEAFF
>TRBJ2-7|TRBD1|TRBV28|many
TGTGCCAGCAGTTTATACAAGAGACAGGGGTGGTCCTACGAGCAGTACTTC
CASSLYKRQGWSYEQYF
>TRBJ1-2|.|TRBV11-2|many
TGTGCCAGCACCCCTCGACAGGCCGGCTACACCTTC
CASTPRQAGYTF
>TRBJ1-2|.|TRBV6-1|.
TGTGCCAGCTGTCTGCAACAGGGAGTTGGCTACACCTTC
CASCLQQGVGYTF
>TRBJ2-7|TRBD1|TRBV28|many
TGTGCCAGCGGACAGGGGTCTCGGGAGCAGTACTTC
CASGQGSREQYF
>TRBJ2-7|TRBD1|TRBV11-1|few
TGTGCCAGCAGCTTAGCGATGTCAGGGGGTTCCGACGAGCAGTACTTC
CASSLAMSGGSDEQYF
>TRBJ2-2|.|TRBV10-3|many
TGTGCCATCAAGGGAACAGAGAACACCGGGGAGCTGTTTTTT
CAIKGTENTGELFF
>TRBJ2-2|.|TRBV6-5|many
TGTGCCAGCAGTTCGACGACAGTATACACCGGGGAGCTGTTTTTT
CASSSTTVYTGELFF
>TRBJ1-1|.|TRBV30|few
TGTGCCTGGAAGAATGGGCGGCCTGAAGCTTTCTTT
CAWKNGRPEAFF
>TRBJ2-5|.|TRBV6-1|many
TGTGCCAGCAGTGCGAAAGACAGATTTAGAGAGACCCAGTACTTC
CASSAKDRFRETQYF
>TRBJ2-5|TRBD2|TRBV15|many
TGTGCCACCAGCAAGGGGACTAGCGGGAGCTGGGAGACCCAGTACTTC
CATSKGTSGSWETQYF
>TRBJ2-2|.|TRBV28|many
TGTGCCAGCAGTTTAGGCGGGCCCGCGAACACCGGGGAGCTGTTTTTT
CASSLGGPANTGELFF